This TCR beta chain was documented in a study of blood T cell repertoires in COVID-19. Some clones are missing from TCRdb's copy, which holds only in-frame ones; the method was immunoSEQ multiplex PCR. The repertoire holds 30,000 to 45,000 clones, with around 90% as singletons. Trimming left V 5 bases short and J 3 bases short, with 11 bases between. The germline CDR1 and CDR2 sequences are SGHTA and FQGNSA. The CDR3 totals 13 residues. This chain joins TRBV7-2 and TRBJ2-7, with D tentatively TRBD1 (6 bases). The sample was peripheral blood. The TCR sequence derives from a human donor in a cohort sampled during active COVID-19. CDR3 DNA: TGTGCCAGCAGCCGCGGACAGAACTACGAGCAGTACTTC. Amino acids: CASSRGQNYEQYF.